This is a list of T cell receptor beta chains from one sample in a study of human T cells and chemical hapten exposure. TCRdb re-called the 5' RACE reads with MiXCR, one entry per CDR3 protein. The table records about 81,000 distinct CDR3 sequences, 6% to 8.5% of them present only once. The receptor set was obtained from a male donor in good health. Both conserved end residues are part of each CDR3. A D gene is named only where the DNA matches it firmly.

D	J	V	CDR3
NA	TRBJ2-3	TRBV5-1	CASSSLGSRPTDTQYF
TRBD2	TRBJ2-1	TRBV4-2	CASSPTEARGRIYNEQFF
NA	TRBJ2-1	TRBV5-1	CASSLKDYNEQFF
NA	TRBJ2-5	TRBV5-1	CASSFGEQETQYF
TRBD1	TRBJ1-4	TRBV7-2	CASSQDREGEKLFF
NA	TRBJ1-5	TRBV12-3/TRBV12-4	CASSAWTHSNQPQHF
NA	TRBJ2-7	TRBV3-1	CASSPKWQAYEQYF
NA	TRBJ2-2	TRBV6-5	CASSYSTGGPNTGELFF
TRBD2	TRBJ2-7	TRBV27	CASSLSGLAGVISYEQYF
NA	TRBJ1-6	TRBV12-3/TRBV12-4	CASSFFRSSPLHF
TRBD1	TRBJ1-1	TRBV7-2	CASSSWTGLCSEAFF
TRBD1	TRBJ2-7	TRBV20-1	CSARTGDYEQYF
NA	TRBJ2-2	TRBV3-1	CASSQLATALSSRELFF
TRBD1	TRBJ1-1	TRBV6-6	CASGTGEAYTEAFF
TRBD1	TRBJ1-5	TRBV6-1	CASSEALQGQGVGDQPQHF
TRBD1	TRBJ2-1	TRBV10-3	CAISESGQGGEQFF
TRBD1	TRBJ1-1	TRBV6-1	CASVGTGRGPGTEAFF
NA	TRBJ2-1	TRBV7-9	CASSLTPGSYNEQFF
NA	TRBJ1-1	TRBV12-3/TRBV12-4	CASRVRVLTTEAFF
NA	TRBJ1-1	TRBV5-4	CASSLIQNTEAFF
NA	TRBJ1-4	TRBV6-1	CASRRQSNEKLFF
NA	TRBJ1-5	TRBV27	CASRGPGSNQPQHF
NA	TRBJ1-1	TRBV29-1	CSFGWNTEAFF
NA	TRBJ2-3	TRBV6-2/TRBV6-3	CASSTFVRDSTDTQYF
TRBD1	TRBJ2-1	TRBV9	CASSEDREDEQFF
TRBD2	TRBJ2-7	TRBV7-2	CASSLGTGLADFPYEQYF
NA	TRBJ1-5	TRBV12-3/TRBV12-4	CASSLAGIGRTSNQPQHF
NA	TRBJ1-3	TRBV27	CASSLKSQGNTIYF
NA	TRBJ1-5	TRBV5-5	CASSLERVNQPQHF
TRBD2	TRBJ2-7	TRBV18	CASSPGTSGPYEQYF
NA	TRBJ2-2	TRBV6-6	CASSYSKKGDTGELFF
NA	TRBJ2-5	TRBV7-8	CASSPPGSPPWTQYF
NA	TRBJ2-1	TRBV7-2	CASTLSGTHNEQFF
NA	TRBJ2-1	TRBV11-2	CASSPVSYNEQFF
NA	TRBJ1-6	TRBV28	CASSEGNNSPLHF
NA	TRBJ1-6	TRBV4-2	CASSQEGSLGSPLHF
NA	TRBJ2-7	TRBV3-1	CASSPRRRESGYEQYF
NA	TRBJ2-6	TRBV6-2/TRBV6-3	CASSYSSGANVLTF
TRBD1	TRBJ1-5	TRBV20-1	CSATDGHRGFISDQPQHF
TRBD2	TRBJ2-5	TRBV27	CASSPRGSGAETQYF
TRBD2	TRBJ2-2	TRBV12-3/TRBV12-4	CASSPSTLSGVTGELFF
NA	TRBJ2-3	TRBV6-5	CASSYWGDTYTDTQYF
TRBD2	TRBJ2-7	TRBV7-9	CASSLAIIVLREHFHEQYF
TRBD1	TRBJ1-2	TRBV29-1	CSVVGQDGYTF
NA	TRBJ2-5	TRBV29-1	CSAQGVLLKTQYF
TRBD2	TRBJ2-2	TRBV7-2	CASSFNSGIGELFF
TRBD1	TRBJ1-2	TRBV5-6	CASSLGQGANGYTF
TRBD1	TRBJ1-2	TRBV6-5	CASSSDRGRVYGYTF
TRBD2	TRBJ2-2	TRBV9	CASSVRGDTGELFF
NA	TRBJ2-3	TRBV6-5	CASSYSSGSTDTQYF
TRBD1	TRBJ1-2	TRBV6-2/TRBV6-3	CASSYSIDRAGYTF
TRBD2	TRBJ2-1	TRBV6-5	CASSSRLAHYNEQFF
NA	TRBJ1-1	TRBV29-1	CSVEESAKNTEAFF
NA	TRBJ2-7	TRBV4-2	CASSQDRRVSYEQYF